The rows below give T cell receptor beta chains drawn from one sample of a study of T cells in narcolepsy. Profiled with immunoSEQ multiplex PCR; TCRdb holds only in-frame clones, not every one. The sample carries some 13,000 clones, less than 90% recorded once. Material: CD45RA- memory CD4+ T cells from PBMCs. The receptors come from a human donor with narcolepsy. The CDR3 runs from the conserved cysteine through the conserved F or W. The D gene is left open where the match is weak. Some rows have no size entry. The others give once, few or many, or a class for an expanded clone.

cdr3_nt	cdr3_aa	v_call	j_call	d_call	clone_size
TGTGCAAGTCGCTATAGCGGGGACCCAAACTACGAGCAGTACTTC	CASRYSGDPNYEQYF	TRBV12-2	TRBJ2-7	.	.
TGTGCCAGCAGCCCGGGACAGCGCCAAGAGACCCAGTACTTC	CASSPGQRQETQYF	TRBV7-2	TRBJ2-5	TRBD1	.
TGTGCCAGCACCATAACAGGGGGCGCTTATGGCTACACCTTC	CASTITGGAYGYTF	TRBV9	TRBJ1-2	TRBD1	.
TGTGCCAGCAGCTTAGCGGGAGACGGTGAGCAGTTCTTC	CASSLAGDGEQFF	TRBV11-2	TRBJ2-1	.	.
TGTGCCAGCAGCTTACAGAGCGGGGCTTTTACTGAAGCTTTCTTT	CASSLQSGAFTEAFF	TRBV7-3	TRBJ1-1	.	.
TGTGCCTGGAGACCGACAGGGGTATATGGCTACACCTTC	CAWRPTGVYGYTF	TRBV30	TRBJ1-2	TRBD1	.
TGTGCCACCAGCAGTACTAGCCCCGGGTCCTACAATGAGCAGTTCTTC	CATSSTSPGSYNEQFF	TRBV15	TRBJ2-1	.	.
TGTGCCAGCAGCGTAGATAGCAGCTACAATGAGCAGTTCTTC	CASSVDSSYNEQFF	TRBV9	TRBJ2-1	.	.
TGTGCCAGCCAACAGGGGGGATCTAACTATGGCTACACCTTC	CASQQGGSNYGYTF	TRBV28	TRBJ1-2	TRBD1	.
TGCAGCGTTGAAGTCTGGACAGGAACTGGAAACACCATATATTTT	CSVEVWTGTGNTIYF	TRBV29-1	TRBJ1-3	TRBD1	once
TGTGCCAGTAGTATAGGTAGCGGGAGTGGATCCTACGAGCAGTACTTC	CASSIGSGSGSYEQYF	TRBV19	TRBJ2-7	TRBD2	.
TGCGCCAGCAGCTTGGGTATAGCGGGAGTAGGTGAGCAGTACTTC	CASSLGIAGVGEQYF	TRBV5-1	TRBJ2-7	TRBD2	.
TGTGCCAGCAGTGACAACCGGGGCACAGATACGCAGTATTTT	CASSDNRGTDTQYF	TRBV6-4	TRBJ2-3	.	.
TGTGCCAGCAGCTTAGACTTGAACCCCACCGGGGAGCTGTTTTTT	CASSLDLNPTGELFF	TRBV7-2	TRBJ2-2	.	.
TGTGCCAGCAGTGAACTCCGACAGGTCCAAGAGACCCAGTACTTC	CASSELRQVQETQYF	TRBV6-1	TRBJ2-5	.	.
TGTGCCAGCAGCTATGGACTAGCGGGAGGGACAGATACGCAGTATTTT	CASSYGLAGGTDTQYF	TRBV7-3	TRBJ2-3	TRBD2	.
TGTGCCAGCAGGCCTGCAGGGAATGAAAAACTGTTTTTT	CASRPAGNEKLFF	TRBV7-2	TRBJ1-4	.	few
TGTGCCAGCAGCGTTCGCGGGCATGGAACTTCGGGAAAAGAGACCCAGTACTTC	CASSVRGHGTSGKETQYF	TRBV9	TRBJ2-5	.	.
TGTGCCAGCAGCCCGGGACTAGCGGCCACCTACGAGCAGTACTTC	CASSPGLAATYEQYF	TRBV5-5	TRBJ2-7	TRBD2	once
TGTGCCAGCAGCCTACTAGCGGGAGCAGTCGGGGAGCTGTTTTTT	CASSLLAGAVGELFF	TRBV7-2	TRBJ2-2	TRBD2	few